The subject of this entry is one T cell receptor (beta chain). Its antigen is undetermined. These data are taken from a study of T cell responses to AZD1222 COVID-19 vaccine. Study-wide findings and caveats: Among AZD1222 vaccinees, only five or six were seropositive at baseline. Regions 160-218 and 743-854 held dominance among vaccine-associated CD4 TCRs, which spanned spike. The donor group comprised mostly white British people and more females; the analysis possibly underestimated clonal diversity. Compared with day 0, the breadth and depth of the Spike-specific TCR repertoire rose significantly after two doses of AZD1222.

Clones were read by immunoSEQ multiplex PCR, and TCRdb kept only the in-frame ones, dropping some. Seen here are 120,000 or so clones, 80% to 90% observed once, and the top ten hold under 4%. Germline V gene sequence: CDR1 KGHSH, CDR2 LQKENI. Deletions cut 0 bases from V and 5 bases from J, with 10 bases between. CDR3 length equals 14 residues. The chain uses TRBV18 and TRBJ1-2, with a weak D call TRBD1 (5 bases). The sequences come from peripheral blood, collected on day 0 of AZD1222 vaccination. The sequence was obtained from an adult in good health. This chain's CDR3 is CASSPPGGEYGYTF. CDR3 DNA: TGTGCCAGCTCACCACCGGGGGGAGAGTATGGCTACACCTTC.